This passage covers 21 T cell receptor beta chains from one sample sequenced in a study of vaccination and CD4 T cells after COVID-19. For these TCRs, the target antigens are not known. Sequenced with the Oncomine TCR Beta short-read assay was DNA taken from cultured CD4+ T cells. After culture, CD4+ T cells served as the source for genomic DNA extraction. TCRdb used MiXCR to reprocess the PCR reads, holding one entry per CDR3 protein. Here the sample spans about 9,000 distinct CDR3 sequences, over 30% being singletons. The treatment was: approximately 9-day PBMC culture with coronavirus spike peptide pools or control peptides (ViraFEST assay). During the years 2011-2018, before the COVID-19 pandemic, the unexposed donor's CD4+ T cells were collected. Sequencing input: CD4+ T cells from blood, cultured in vitro. All receptors come from a human donor in good health.

This clonotype has more than one count but fewer than ten. The chain joins TRBV28 to TRBJ1-2; 8 positions match TRBD1. With V trimmed by 6 bases and J by 0 bases, 15 bases remained unmatched. The CDR3 loop spans 18 amino acids. Germline values: CDR1 MDHEN, CDR2 SYDVKM. CDR3 nucleotides: TGTGCCAGCAGCCACCACGGACAGGGAAGGCGGGCTAACTATGGCTACACCTTC. This codes for CASSHHGQGRRANYGYTF.

A few counts support this clonotype. This chain joins TRBV7-8 and TRBJ2-7; possibly TRBD1 for D (6 bases). The CDR3 is 14 residues long. CDR1 and CDR2 from the germline V gene are SGHVS and FQNEAQ. V was cut by 5 bases and J by 0 bases, with 11 bases left in between. CDR3 in amino acids: CASSPGQYSYEQYF. CDR3 in DNA: TGTGCCAGCAGCCCAGGACAGTACTCCTACGAGCAGTACTTC.

The J gene is TRBJ1-1, the V gene TRBV5-4, with 8 bases that match TRBD1. Germline trimming cut 3 bases from V and 1 base from J; bases unmatched to any gene: 8. This CDR3 has 16 residues. The germline V gene has CDR1 SGHNT and CDR2 YYREEE (reference sequence). DNA of the CDR3: TGTGCCAGCAGCTGGGACAGGAGGAGAGGGAACACTGAAGCTTTCTTT. Translation gives CASSWDRRRGNTEAFF.

The gene calls are TRBV6-4 and TRBJ2-7; possibly TRBD2 for D (5 bases). V lost 6 bases and J lost 0, with 12 bases in between. CDR1 is MRHNA, CDR2 SNTAGT, per germline. The CDR3 contains 14 residues. CDR3 sequence (DNA): TGTGCCAGCAGGAGGCGGGTGGCCTCCTACGAGCAGTACTTC. Its translation is CASRRRVASYEQYF.

The V call is TRBV7-9, the J call TRBJ2-1; D unresolved. Germline CDR1 and CDR2: SEHNR and FQNEAQ (reference sequence). This CDR3 comprises 17 residues. V was pared by 5 bases and J by 3 bases, with 20 bases between. CDR3 amino acids: CASSPRGQARYYNEQFF. Written as DNA, the CDR3 is TGTGCCAGCAGCCCGCGTGGCCAGGCCCGCTACTACAATGAGCAGTTCTTC.

The gene calls are TRBV27 and TRBJ2-3; D could derive from TRBD1 or TRBD2 (6 bases each). This CDR3 is 14 amino acids long. The germline V gene has CDR1 MNHEY and CDR2 SMNVEV (reference sequence). Trimming pared 5 bases from V and 2 bases from J, leaving 11 bases between. The DNA of the CDR3 is TGTGCCAGCAGTCGGGGGCCCTTCACAGATACGCAGTATTTT. Amino acids: CASSRGPFTDTQYF.

The rearrangement joins TRBV6-2 or TRBV6-3 to TRBJ1-3, with D perhaps matching TRBD1 (6 bases). This CDR3 has 13 residues. Deletions cut 8 bases from V and 3 bases from J, with 11 bases between. Germline assignment: CDR1 MNHEY and CDR2 SVGEGT. CDR3 sequence reads: CASVQGFGNTIYF. In DNA, the CDR3 is TGTGCCAGCGTACAGGGATTTGGAAACACCATATATTTT.

This chain joins TRBV29-1 and TRBJ2-3; D unresolved. Germline V gene data show CDR1 as SQVTM and CDR2 as ANQGSEA. This CDR3 spans 11 amino acids. The V end lost 3 bases, the J end lost 7 bases, and 8 bases lay between the germline ends. CDR3 in amino acids: CSVDLSYTQYF. CDR3 DNA sequence: TGCAGCGTTGACTTGTCTTATACGCAGTATTTT.

This chain links TRBV27 with TRBJ2-1; 10 bases are a match to TRBD2. V trimming: 5 bases; J trimming: 3 bases; junction bases outside the gene matches: 4. The CDR3 spans 15 residues. Germline V lookup: CDR1 MNHEY, CDR2 SMNVEV (reference sequence). In DNA form, the CDR3 reads TGTGCCAGCAGTCCCCGACTAGCGGGCTACAATGAGCAGTTCTTC. Translating gives CASSPRLAGYNEQFF.

This clonotype was found a few times. The CDR3 sequence is CATSEPGQGINQPQHF. The DNA of the CDR3 is TGTGCCACCAGTGAGCCGGGACAGGGGATTAATCAGCCCCAGCATTTT. This sequence joins TRBV24-1 and TRBJ1-5, with 10 bases lining up with TRBD1. Germline CDR1 and CDR2: KGHDR and SFDVKD. The V gene end was trimmed by 4 bases and the J gene end by 4 bases; junction bases not matched to a gene: 6. The length of the CDR3 is 16 residues.

The chain recombines TRBV6-5 with TRBJ1-2; 8 positions match TRBD1. Germline loops: CDR1 MNHEY, CDR2 SVGAGI. The J segment lost 7 bases and the V segment lost 2 bases, leaving 9 bases of the junction unmatched. CDR3 length equals 15 residues. CDR3 sequence: CASSYSGQGAGGYTF. The CDR3, as DNA: TGTGCCAGCAGTTACAGCGGGCAGGGGGCTGGTGGCTACACCTTC.

The chain carries TRBV19 and TRBJ1-1; possible D gene TRBD1, 5 bases. CDR3 length equals 15 residues. The V gene's germline CDR1 is LNHDA and CDR2 SQIVND (reference sequence). V lost 7 bases, J lost 2 bases, and 17 bases lay in between. This CDR3 reads CASNVNGASNTEAFF. The CDR3 bases are TGTGCCAGTAATGTAAACGGGGCGTCAAACACTGAAGCTTTCTTT. The whole variable domain, remainder taken from reference TRBV19 and TRBJ1-1, is DGGITQSPKYLFRKEGQNVTLSCEQNLNHDAMYWYRQDPGQGLRLIYYSQIVNDFQKGDIAEGYSVSREKKESFPLTVTSAQKNPTAFYLCASNVNGASNTEAFFGQGTRLTVV.

The gene calls are TRBV10-3 and TRBJ2-7; TRBD2 aligns across 9 bases. After removal of 6 bases from V and 2 bases from J, the junction contained 8 bases not matched to a gene. In germline, CDR1 is ENHRY, CDR2 SYGVKD. This CDR3 region has 15 residues. CDR3 DNA sequence: TGTGCCATCAGATCCGGGACTAGCCCCCCCTACGAGCAGTACTTC. Protein product: CAIRSGTSPPYEQYF.

This chain uses TRBV24-1 with TRBJ2-3; 7 positions match TRBD2. There are 17 residues in the CDR3. J lost 1 base, V lost 4 bases, and 10 bases had no gene match. Looked up from germline, CDR1 is KGHDR and CDR2 is SFDVKD. The CDR3 region has the DNA TGTGCCACCAGTGACCCGGGGGAGGGAGCAGGCACAGATACGCAGTATTTT. This translates into CATSDPGEGAGTDTQYF.

The chain is built from TRBV19 and TRBJ2-2; D remains unclear. V was shortened by 3 bases and J by 0 bases, with 5 bases between the two germline ends. CDR1 is LNHDA, CDR2 SQIVND, per germline (reference sequence). This CDR3 contains 14 residues. This CDR3 reads CASSISANTGELFF. CDR3 nucleotides: TGTGCCAGTAGTATTTCCGCGAACACCGGGGAGCTGTTTTTT.

The chain couples TRBV30 to TRBJ1-5; D not certain. CDR1 and CDR2 from the germline V gene are GTSNPN and SVGIG (reference sequence). V lost 4 bases and J lost 6, with 4 bases in between. CDR3 length equals 10 residues. CDR3 residues: CAWTGQPQHF. CDR3 DNA: TGTGCCTGGACTGGTCAGCCCCAGCATTTT.

The V and J genes are TRBV20-1 and TRBJ1-1, with TRBD1 identical over 8 bases. The CDR3 contains 13 residues. Germline V lookup: CDR1 DFQATT, CDR2 SNEGSKA (reference sequence). V shed 1 base and J 5 bases; nucleotides not matched to a gene: 3. The CDR3 is CSARVRGRTEAFF. DNA for the CDR3: TGCAGTGCTAGAGTCAGGGGGCGTACTGAAGCTTTCTTT.

This clonotype was recorded a few times. CDR3 amino acids: CASSQDIRRRGYTF. DNA for the CDR3: TGCGCCAGCAGCCAAGATATTCGGCGACGGGGCTACACCTTC. This rearrangement joins TRBV4-3 to TRBJ1-2; no firm D call. The CDR3 is 14 amino acids. From germline, CDR1 is LGHNA and CDR2 YSLEER. V was pared by 0 bases and J by 8 bases, with 13 bases between.

The V gene is TRBV7-9, the J gene TRBJ1-1; D remains unclear. The V and J ends lost 6 bases and 1 base respectively, with 9 bases between them. Germline V gene lookup returns CDR1 SEHNR and CDR2 FQNEAQ (reference sequence). This CDR3 is 13 amino acids long. CDR3 in DNA: TGTGCCAGCAGTTTTAGCAGGAACACTGAAGCTTTCTTT. Protein product: CASSFSRNTEAFF.

This clonotype was counted between two and nine times. This sequence joins TRBV7-3 and TRBJ1-1; D is possibly TRBD1 (5 bases). V was trimmed by 2 bases and J by 3 bases, leaving 7 bases between them. Germline lookup yields CDR1 SGHTA and CDR2 FQGTGA. This CDR3 has 13 amino acids. The CDR3, as DNA: TGTGCCAGCAGCTTATTGACAGACACTGAAGCTTTCTTT. It codes for CASSLLTDTEAFF. Full variable domain (remainder filled in from reference TRBV7-3 and TRBJ1-1): GAGVSQTPSNKVTEKGKYVELRCDPISGHTALYWYRQSLGQGPEFLIYFQGTGAADDSGLPNDRFFAVRPEGSVSTLKIQRTERGDSAVYLCASSLLTDTEAFFGQGTRLTVV.

The V gene is TRBV20-1, the J gene TRBJ2-5; possibly TRBD1 for D (6 bases). The V and J ends lost 7 bases and 8 bases respectively, with 23 bases between them. The CDR3 runs to 14 residues. Germline CDR1 DFQATT, CDR2 SNEGSKA (reference sequence). The CDR3 coding sequence is TGCAGTGTTTTAGACAGGAGCGGAGCCCTTACCCAGTACTTC. Protein sequence: CSVLDRSGALTQYF.